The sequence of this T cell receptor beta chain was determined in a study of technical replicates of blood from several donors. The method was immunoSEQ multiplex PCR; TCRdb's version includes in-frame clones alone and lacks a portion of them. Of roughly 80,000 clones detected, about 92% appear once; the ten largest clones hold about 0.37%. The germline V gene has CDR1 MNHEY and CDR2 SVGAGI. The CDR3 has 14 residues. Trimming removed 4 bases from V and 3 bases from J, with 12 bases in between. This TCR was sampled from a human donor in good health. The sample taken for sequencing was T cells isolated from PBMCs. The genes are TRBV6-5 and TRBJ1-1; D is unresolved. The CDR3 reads CASSSSVWYTEAFF. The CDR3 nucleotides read TGTGCCAGCAGTTCGTCAGTTTGGTACACTGAAGCTTTCTTT.